This TCR beta chain comes out of a study of control samples from healthy donors and cancer patients (dated by TCRdb to 2020 to 2021). Receptor amplification or capture employed the immunoSEQ multiplex PCR assay. Held by TCRdb, this immuneACCESS table contains in-frame sequences only and omits some clones. Under half of the omission traces to an unresolved V gene where checked; the cause of the rest is unknown. In this sample the table shows 60,000 or so clones, about 96% of which occur a single time. About 1.1% of the sample comes from the top ten. To note about this clone: It lacks a known antigen. Base qualities were left out, and no much larger clone turns up one base away.

Material for sequencing was blood. This receptor was obtained from a woman younger than 35 in good health.

The DNA sequence is given as TGTGCCAGCAGCTTGGAGACTATACCGGTTCCCGGGGGGTATGAGCAGTTCTTC. Translation gives CASSLETIPVPGGYEQFF. This chain joins TRBV5-4 to TRBJ2-1; 7 central bases correspond to TRBD2. V lost 0 bases and J lost 8 bases, and the count of bases not matched to a germline gene is 17. Looking up the germline V gene (reference sequence) yields CDR1 SGHNT and CDR2 YYREEE. Spanning cysteine to phenylalanine, the CDR3 consists of 18 amino acids. Only the CDR3 part of the read is kept: 54 bases, read in frame from the first base.